This is a list of T cell receptor beta chains from one sample in a study of blood T cells in healthy people across ages. Via MiXCR, TCRdb re-called the 5' RACE reads, giving one row per CDR3 protein. The sample has about 1,400,000 distinct CDR3 sequences; approximately 42% are singletons. Sequenced sample: blood. The source of these receptors is a woman aged 18-35 years in good health. The CDR3 runs from the conserved cysteine through the conserved F or W. The order of the fields is D gene, V gene, J gene, CDR3 protein. The D gene is left open where the match is weak.

>-|TRBV2|TRBJ2-3
CASSEALWGRNTDTQYF
>TRBD1|TRBV3-1|TRBJ1-3
CASSQTTGPGNTIYF
>-|TRBV6-5|TRBJ1-2
CASSSPQDRTLYGYTF
>-|TRBV20-1|TRBJ2-3
CSARAVGQFSTDTQYF
>TRBD2|TRBV20-1|TRBJ2-3
CSARDVGTNSDTQYF
>TRBD1|TRBV12-3/TRBV12-4|TRBJ1-5
CASSLGPGQLNQPQHF
>-|TRBV7-2|TRBJ1-1
CASSLFGGVNTEAFF
>TRBD1|TRBV6-6|TRBJ1-6
CASSQRDRYSPLHF
>TRBD1|TRBV6-5|TRBJ1-2
CASSYSIAAGTAPERDYGYTF
>-|TRBV28|TRBJ2-1
CASSLRPGIYNEQFF
>-|TRBV20-1|TRBJ1-2
CSASGQDYGYTF
>TRBD2|TRBV2|-
CASSTGLAVEQYF
>-|TRBV7-2|TRBJ1-2
CASSPPVANYGYTF
>-|TRBV20-1|TRBJ2-4
CSAKDEQSIQYF
>-|TRBV4-1|TRBJ2-2
CASSPTSGVGELFF
>-|TRBV18|TRBJ2-7
CASSPQQDSAYYEQYF
>-|TRBV7-9|TRBJ1-2
CASSLGQAGGYTF
>-|TRBV7-8|TRBJ2-5
CASSLANPRLGGSQYF
>-|TRBV7-9|TRBJ2-1
CASSSILVSEQFF
>TRBD2|TRBV3-1|TRBJ2-7
CASSQSGGPNYEQYF
>TRBD2|TRBV4-1|TRBJ2-7
CASSQGSSGGAGYEQYF
>-|TRBV4-2|TRBJ2-1
CASSGTLGDEQFF
>-|TRBV4-1|TRBJ2-3
CASSQDYSRLISTDTQYF
>TRBD2|TRBV20-1|TRBJ2-1
CSARVLTSGSSYNEQFF
>-|TRBV7-2|TRBJ2-5
CASSRGHEETQYF
>TRBD2|TRBV6-5|TRBJ2-1
CATQPDSGGVLVEQFF
>-|TRBV4-1|TRBJ2-5
CASSPGTKNQETQYF
>-|TRBV7-2|TRBJ2-5
CASSARLGSQETQYF
>TRBD2|TRBV20-1|TRBJ2-5
CSALSGNGYNEQYF
>TRBD2|TRBV7-2|TRBJ2-5
CASSSPFGGGAASAQETQYF
>-|TRBV30|TRBJ2-3
CAWSARAGSTDTQYF
>TRBD1|TRBV7-9|TRBJ2-3
CAGSGQVGDTQYF
>TRBD2|TRBV20-1|TRBJ2-3
CSANPLLAGVTDTQYF
>-|TRBV15|TRBJ1-6
CATSREGQGNSPLHF
>-|TRBV30|TRBJ2-7
CAWTSSYEQYF
>-|TRBV7-6|TRBJ2-6
CASSGPVSSGANVLTF
>-|TRBV19|TRBJ1-1
CAVAPGHLRTEAFF
>-|TRBV7-9|TRBJ1-2
CASSSAGEASYGYTF
>TRBD2|TRBV2|TRBJ2-3
CASSEPGGASDTQYF
>TRBD1|TRBV12-3/TRBV12-4|TRBJ1-1
CASRGQMNTEAFF
>TRBD2|TRBV12-5|TRBJ2-3
CASDEPPPSGEDTQYF
>-|TRBV5-1|TRBJ2-5
CASRSMGVWYF
>-|TRBV6-2/TRBV6-3|TRBJ2-5
CASRSVPTNEQYF
>-|TRBV12-3/TRBV12-4|TRBJ1-4
CASSFVLNEKLFF
>-|TRBV6-5|TRBJ2-5
CASRLDVYNEQYF
>TRBD2|TRBV7-9|TRBJ2-3
CASSLDLISSGRAADTQYF
>-|TRBV9|TRBJ2-3
CASQGLQITSTDTQYF
>-|TRBV28|TRBJ2-2
CASSSPGNTGELFF
>-|TRBV10-3|TRBJ2-5
CAAGDPETQYF
>TRBD2|TRBV7-9|TRBJ2-1
CASSLRTSGGTYNEQFF
>-|TRBV4-1|TRBJ2-7
CASSQLPEGSSRNEQYF
>-|TRBV20-1|TRBJ2-1
CSATNEQFF
>TRBD2|TRBV7-8|TRBJ2-7
CASSLGGTTTYEQYF
>-|TRBV20-1|TRBJ2-5
CSARGSWGGQETQYF
>-|TRBV20-1|TRBJ2-5
CSASWQNQEAQYF
>-|TRBV6-6|TRBJ1-4
CASSYSRGDWGEKLFF
>TRBD1|TRBV9|TRBJ2-7
CASSSTGTGLLNEQYF
>TRBD2|TRBV20-1|TRBJ2-1
CSALGVGSSGRAEQFF
>-|TRBV5-1|TRBJ2-3
CASSLPQGRGGTDTQYF
>-|TRBV20-1|TRBJ2-6
CSARHQGGWTF